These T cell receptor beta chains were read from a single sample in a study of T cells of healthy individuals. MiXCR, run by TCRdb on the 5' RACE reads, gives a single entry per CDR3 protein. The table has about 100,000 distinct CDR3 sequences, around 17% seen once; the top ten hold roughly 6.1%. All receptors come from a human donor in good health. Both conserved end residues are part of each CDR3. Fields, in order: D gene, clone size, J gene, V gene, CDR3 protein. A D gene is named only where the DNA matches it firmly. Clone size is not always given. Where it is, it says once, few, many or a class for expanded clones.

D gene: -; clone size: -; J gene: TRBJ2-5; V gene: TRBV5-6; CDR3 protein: CASSSISRETQYF
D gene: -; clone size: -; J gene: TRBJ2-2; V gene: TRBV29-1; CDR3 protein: CSVLSGPNTGELFF
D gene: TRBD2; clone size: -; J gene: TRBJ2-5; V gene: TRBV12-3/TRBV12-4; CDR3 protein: CASSFRGLAGVRETQYF
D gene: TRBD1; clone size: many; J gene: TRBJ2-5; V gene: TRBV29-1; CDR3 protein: CSGTRDRTQETQYF
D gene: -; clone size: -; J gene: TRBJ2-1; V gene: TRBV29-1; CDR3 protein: CSGRVYEQFF
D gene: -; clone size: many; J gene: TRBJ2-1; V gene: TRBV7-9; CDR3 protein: CASSSQEGTVQFF
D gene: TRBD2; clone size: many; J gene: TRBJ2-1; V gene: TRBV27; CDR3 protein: CATSRLADPNEQFF
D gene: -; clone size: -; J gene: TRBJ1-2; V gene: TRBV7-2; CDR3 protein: CASSLGANYGYTF
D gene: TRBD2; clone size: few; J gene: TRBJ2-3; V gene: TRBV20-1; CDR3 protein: CSVSAGLAGPSTDTQYF
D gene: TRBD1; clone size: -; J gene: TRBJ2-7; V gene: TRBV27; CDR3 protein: CASSLRDRVSYEQYF
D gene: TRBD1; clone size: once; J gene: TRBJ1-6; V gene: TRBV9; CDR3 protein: CASSESRDRGRDSPLHF
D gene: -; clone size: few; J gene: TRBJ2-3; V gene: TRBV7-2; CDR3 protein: CASSLTGPTDTQYF
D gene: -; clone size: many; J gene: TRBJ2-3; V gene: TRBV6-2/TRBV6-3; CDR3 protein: CASSYNSPDTQYF
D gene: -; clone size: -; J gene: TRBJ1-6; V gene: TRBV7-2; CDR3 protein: CASSSPGQRVSPLHF
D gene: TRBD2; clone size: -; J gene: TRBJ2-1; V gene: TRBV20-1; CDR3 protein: CSATPGGRAVNEQFF
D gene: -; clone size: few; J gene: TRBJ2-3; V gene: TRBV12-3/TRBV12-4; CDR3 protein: CASTATLGSTSDTQYF
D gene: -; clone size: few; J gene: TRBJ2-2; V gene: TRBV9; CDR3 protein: CASSVYGSARTGELFF
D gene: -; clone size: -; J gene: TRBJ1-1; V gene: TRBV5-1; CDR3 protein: CASSFLGGNTEAFF
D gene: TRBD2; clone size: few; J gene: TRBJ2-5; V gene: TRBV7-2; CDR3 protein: CASSLGIGGGVLGGETQYF
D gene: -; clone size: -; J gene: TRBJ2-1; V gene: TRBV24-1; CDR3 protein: CATSGSTYNEQFF
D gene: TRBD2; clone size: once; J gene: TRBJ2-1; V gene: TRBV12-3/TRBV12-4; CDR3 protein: CASGGTSGSLYNEQFF
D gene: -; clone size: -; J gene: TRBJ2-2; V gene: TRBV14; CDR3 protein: CASSQAPNTLTGELFF
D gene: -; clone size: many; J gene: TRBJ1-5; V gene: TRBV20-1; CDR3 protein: CSAQHINSNQPQHF
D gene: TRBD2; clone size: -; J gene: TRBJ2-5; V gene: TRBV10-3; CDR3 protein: CAIKRGPLGETQYF
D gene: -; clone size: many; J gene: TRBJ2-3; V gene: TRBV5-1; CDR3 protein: CASSVGAGDGDTQYF
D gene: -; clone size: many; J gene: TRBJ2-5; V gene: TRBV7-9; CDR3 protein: CASSQDQETQYF
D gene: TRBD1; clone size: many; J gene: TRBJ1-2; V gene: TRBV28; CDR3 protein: CASSLQGQSYGYTF
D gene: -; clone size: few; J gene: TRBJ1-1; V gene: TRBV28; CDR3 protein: CASSLSGHPSPEAFF
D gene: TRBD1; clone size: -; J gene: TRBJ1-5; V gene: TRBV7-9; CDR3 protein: CASSALQGTQPQHF